Described below is a single T cell receptor beta chain sequence and its context. The CDR3 covers 15 residues. Germline values: CDR1 MNHEY, CDR2 SVGAGI. The ends lost 5 bases at V and 4 bases at J; junction bases unmatched: 7. The sample originates from a study of blood T cell repertoires in COVID-19. As for the study in general: Acute-phase and convalescent COVID-19 samples originated in the United States, Italy and Spain. From T cells, B-cell-depleted T cells, or PBMCs came the material, which was cDNA or gDNA.

Per the study methods: By means of reference gene primer amplification, nucleated cell counts were estimated. The protocol was immunoSEQ multiplex PCR, while the TCRdb copy is restricted to in-frame clones and leaves out a portion. V, J and clone size are those of that table, while D and trimming were read from the DNA. The data contain around 130,000 clones, almost 85% of them singletons. Sample: peripheral blood. This chain connects TRBV6-5 to TRBJ2-3; TRBD2 matches 9 bases. The sequence was collected from a man between 60 and 70 years old with acute or convalescent COVID-19. CDR3 in DNA: TGTGCCAGCAGTCTGCGCGGGGGGGCCCCAGATACGCAGTATTTT. It codes for CASSLRGGAPDTQYF.